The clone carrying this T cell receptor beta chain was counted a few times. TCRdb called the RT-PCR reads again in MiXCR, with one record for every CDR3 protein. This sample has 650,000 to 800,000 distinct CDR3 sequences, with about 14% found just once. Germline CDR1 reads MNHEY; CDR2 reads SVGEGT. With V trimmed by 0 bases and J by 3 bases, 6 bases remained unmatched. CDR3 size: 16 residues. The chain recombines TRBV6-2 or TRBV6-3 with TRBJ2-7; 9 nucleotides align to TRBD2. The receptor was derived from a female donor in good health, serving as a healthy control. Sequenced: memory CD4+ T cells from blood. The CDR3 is CASSYSRLAVNYEQYF. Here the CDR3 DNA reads TGTGCCAGCAGTTACTCCCGACTAGCGGTGAACTACGAGCAGTACTTC.